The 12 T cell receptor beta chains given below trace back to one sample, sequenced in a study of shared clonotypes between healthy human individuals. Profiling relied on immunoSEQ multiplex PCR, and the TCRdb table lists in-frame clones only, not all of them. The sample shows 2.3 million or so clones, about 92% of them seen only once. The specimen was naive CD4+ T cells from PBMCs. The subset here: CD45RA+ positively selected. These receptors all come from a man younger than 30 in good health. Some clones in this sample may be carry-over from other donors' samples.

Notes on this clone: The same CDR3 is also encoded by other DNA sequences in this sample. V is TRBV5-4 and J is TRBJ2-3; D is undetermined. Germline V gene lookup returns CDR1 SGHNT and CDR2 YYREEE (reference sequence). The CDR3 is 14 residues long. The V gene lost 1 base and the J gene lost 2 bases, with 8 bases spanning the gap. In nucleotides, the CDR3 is TGTGCCAGCAGCTTGACGGGTTCCACAGATACGCAGTATTTT. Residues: CASSLTGSTDTQYF.

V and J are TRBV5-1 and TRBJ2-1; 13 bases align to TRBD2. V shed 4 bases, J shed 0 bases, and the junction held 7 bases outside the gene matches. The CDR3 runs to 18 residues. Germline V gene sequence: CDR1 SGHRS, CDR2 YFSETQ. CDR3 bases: TGCGCCAGCAGCCCGAGACGGACTAGCGGGAGCTCCTACAATGAGCAGTTCTTC. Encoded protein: CASSPRRTSGSSYNEQFF. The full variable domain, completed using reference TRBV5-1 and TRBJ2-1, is KAGVTQTPRYLIKTRGQQVTLSCSPISGHRSVSWYQQTPGQGLQFLFEYFSETQRNKGNFPGRFSGRQFSNSRSEMNVSTLELGDSALYLCASSPRRTSGSSYNEQFFGPGTRLTVL.

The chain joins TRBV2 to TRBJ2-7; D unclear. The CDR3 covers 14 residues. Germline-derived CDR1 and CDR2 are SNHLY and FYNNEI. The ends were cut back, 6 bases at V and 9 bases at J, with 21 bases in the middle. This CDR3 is CASRSLAGLVGQYF. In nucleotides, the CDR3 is TGTGCCAGCAGATCTTTGGCCGGGCTGGTCGGGCAGTACTTC.

CDR3 residues: CANSGSGNTIYF. CDR3 DNA: TGTGCCAACTCGGGGTCTGGAAACACCATATATTTT. The chain recombines TRBV6-4 with TRBJ1-3; no clear D gene. V was cut by 10 bases and J by 1 base, with 8 bases left in between. Germline assignment: CDR1 MRHNA and CDR2 SNTAGT. The CDR3 sequence is 12 residues long.

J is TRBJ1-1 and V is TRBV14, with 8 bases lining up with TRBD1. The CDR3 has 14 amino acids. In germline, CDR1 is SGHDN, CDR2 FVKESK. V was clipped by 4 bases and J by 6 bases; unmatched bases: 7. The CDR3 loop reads CASSPFLTGAEAFF. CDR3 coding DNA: TGTGCCAGCAGCCCCTTTCTGACAGGGGCTGAAGCTTTCTTT.

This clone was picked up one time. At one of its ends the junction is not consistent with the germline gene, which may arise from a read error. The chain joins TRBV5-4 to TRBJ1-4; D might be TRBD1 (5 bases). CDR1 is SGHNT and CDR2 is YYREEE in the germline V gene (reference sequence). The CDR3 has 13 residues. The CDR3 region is CASSSDTRATVRF. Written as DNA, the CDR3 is TGTGCCAGCAGCTCGGACACTCGGGCGACTGTAAGGTTT.

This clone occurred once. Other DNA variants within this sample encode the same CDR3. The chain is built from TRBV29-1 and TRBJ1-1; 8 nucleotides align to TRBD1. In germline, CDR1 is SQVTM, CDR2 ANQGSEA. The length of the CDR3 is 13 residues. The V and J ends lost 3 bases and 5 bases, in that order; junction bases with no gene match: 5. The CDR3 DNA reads TGCAGCGTTGACAGGGGGCAAGGGACTGAAGCTTTCTTT. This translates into CSVDRGQGTEAFF.

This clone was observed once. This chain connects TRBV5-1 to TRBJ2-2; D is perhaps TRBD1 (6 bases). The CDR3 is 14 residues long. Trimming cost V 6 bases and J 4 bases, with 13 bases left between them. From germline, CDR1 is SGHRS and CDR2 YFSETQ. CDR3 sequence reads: CASNREGGTGELFF. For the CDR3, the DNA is TGCGCCAGCAACAGGGAAGGGGGCACCGGGGAGCTGTTTTTT.

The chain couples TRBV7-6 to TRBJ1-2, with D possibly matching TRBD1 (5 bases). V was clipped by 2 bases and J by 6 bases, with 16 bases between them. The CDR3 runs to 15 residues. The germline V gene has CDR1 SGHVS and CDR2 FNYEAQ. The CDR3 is CASSLQWGLADGYTF. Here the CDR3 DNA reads TGTGCCAGCAGCTTACAGTGGGGCCTAGCTGATGGCTACACCTTC.

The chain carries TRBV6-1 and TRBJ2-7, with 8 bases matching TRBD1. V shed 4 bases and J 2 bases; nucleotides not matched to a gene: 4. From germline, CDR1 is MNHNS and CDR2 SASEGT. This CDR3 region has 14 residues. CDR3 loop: CASSVAGGTYEQYF. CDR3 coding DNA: TGTGCCAGCAGTGTAGCAGGGGGCACCTACGAGCAGTACTTC.

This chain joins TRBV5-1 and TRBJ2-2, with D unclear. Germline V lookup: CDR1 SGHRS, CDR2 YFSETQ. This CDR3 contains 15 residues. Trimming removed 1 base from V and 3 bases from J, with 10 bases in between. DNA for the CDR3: TGCGCCAGCAGCTTGTTCCGTTCGGACACCGGGGAGCTGTTTTTT. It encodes CASSLFRSDTGELFF.

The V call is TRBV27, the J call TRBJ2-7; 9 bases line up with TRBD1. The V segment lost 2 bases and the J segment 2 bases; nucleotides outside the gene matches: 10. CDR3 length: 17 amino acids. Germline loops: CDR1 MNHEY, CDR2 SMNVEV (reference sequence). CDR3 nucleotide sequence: TGTGCCAGCAGTTTAAGACCGGGGACAGGGATGACCTACGAGCAGTACTTC. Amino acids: CASSLRPGTGMTYEQYF.